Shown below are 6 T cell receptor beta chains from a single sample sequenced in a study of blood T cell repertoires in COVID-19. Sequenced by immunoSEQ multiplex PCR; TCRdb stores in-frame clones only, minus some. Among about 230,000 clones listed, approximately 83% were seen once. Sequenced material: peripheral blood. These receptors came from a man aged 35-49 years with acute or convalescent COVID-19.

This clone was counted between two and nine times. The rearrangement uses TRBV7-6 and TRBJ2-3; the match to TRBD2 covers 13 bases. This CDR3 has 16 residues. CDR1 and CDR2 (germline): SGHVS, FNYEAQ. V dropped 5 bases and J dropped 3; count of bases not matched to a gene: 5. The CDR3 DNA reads TGTGCCAGCAGCATCGGACTAGCGGGGGCGACAGATACGCAGTATTTT. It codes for CASSIGLAGATDTQYF.

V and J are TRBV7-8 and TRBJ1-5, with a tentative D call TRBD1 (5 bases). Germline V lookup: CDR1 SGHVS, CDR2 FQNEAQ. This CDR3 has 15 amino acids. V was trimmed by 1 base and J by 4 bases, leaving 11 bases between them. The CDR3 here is CASSLEARVNQPQHF. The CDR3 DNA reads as TGTGCCAGCAGCTTAGAAGCCAGGGTTAATCAGCCCCAGCATTTT. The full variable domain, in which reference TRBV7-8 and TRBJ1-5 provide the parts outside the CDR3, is GAGVSQSPRYKVAKRGQDVALRCDPISGHVSLFWYQQALGQGPEFLTYFQNEAQLDKSGLPSDRFFAERPEGSVSTLKIQRTQQEDSAVYLCASSLEARVNQPQHFGDGTRLSIL.

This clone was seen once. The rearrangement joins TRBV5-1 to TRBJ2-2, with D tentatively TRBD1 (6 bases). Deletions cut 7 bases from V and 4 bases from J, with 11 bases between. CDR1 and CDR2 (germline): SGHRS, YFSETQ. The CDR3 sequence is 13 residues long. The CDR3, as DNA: TGCGCCAGCCTCCCACAGGGCACCGGGGAGCTGTTTTTT. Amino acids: CASLPQGTGELFF.

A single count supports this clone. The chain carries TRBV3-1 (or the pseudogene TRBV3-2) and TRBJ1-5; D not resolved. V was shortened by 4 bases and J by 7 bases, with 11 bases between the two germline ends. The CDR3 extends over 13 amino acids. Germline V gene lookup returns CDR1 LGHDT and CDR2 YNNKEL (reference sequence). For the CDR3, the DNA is TGTGCCAGCAGCCCGGATCGGGTCCAGCCCCAGCATTTT. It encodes CASSPDRVQPQHF.

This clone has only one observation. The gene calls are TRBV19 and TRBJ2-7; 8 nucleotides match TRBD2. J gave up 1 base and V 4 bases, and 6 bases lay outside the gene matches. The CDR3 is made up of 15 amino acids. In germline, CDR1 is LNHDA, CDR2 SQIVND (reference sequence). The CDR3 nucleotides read TGTGCCAGTAGTACCTATGGGACTAGTTCCTACGAGCAGTACTTC. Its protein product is CASSTYGTSSYEQYF.

The CDR3 coding sequence is TGCGCCAGCAGCGGCCCAGGGAATTCGGAAAAACTGTTTTTT. Its translation: CASSGPGNSEKLFF. This chain links TRBV5-1 with TRBJ1-4, with D possibly matching TRBD1 (5 bases). V lost 4 bases and J 8 bases, leaving 15 bases between the germline ends. The CDR3 has 14 residues. Germline values: CDR1 SGHRS, CDR2 YFSETQ.